This T cell receptor (beta chain) was obtained from a study of vaccination and CD4 T cells after COVID-19. This clonotype was observed a few times. The antigen remains undetermined. This CDR3 is 16 amino acids long. The germline gives CDR1 LNHDA, CDR2 SQIVND (reference sequence). With 4 bases clipped from V and 0 bases from J, the junction kept 6 bases outside the gene matches. The assay that was used to sequence DNA from cultured CD4+ T cells was the Oncomine TCR Beta short-read assay. In TCRdb, the PCR reads were re-called with MiXCR into one record per CDR3 protein. The sample lists around 21,000 distinct CDR3 sequences, roughly half occurring once. Sample treatment: roughly 11-day PBMC culture with coronavirus spike peptide pools or control peptides (ViraFEST assay). For ViraFEST, peptide pools expanded antigen-specific T cells, after which the TCRs were sequenced. Peptide pools at 8.5 to 10 ug/ml, together with approximately 9.6 IU/ml IL-2, were added to cultures of roughly 2.1 million PBMCs per well.

Sequencing was carried out using CD4+ T cells from blood, cultured in vitro. The rearrangement uses TRBV19 and TRBJ1-2; 9 bases are a match to TRBD1. The TCR comes from a human donor who had recovered from COVID-19. CDR3: CASSKTGGRANYGYTF. The CDR3 DNA reads as TGTGCCAGTAGTAAGACAGGGGGGAGAGCTAACTATGGCTACACCTTC.